This TCR beta chain emerged from a study of cytomegalovirus exposure and HLA in healthy donors. General study points: Altogether, 160 or so TCR beta chains were recorded as cytomegalovirus-associated. Most subjects' HLA-A and HLA-B alleles were reportedly predicted from TCR beta sequences.

The CDR3 is 16 residues long. Losses at the gene ends were 5 bases for V and 4 bases for J; bases not matched to a gene: 5. In germline, CDR1 is SGHNT, CDR2 YENEEA. With regard to this clone: The antigen is unknown.

The donors comprised healthy bone marrow donors. Primers for the PCR totalled 60 Vbeta and 13 Jbeta. As handled by the study authors: An analysis performed later counted roughly 80 million unique TCR beta chains (around 9.9 million of them shared). Profiled with immunoSEQ multiplex PCR; TCRdb holds only in-frame clones, not every one. V, J and clone size were drawn from that table, and D and trimming were deduced from the DNA. Of some 150,000 clones in the sample, approximately 70% were seen once. The J gene is TRBJ2-1, the V gene TRBV11-3, with 13 positions matching TRBD2. The clonotype comes from a human donor in good health. Sequencing was done on a sample of PBMCs. The CDR3 loop is CASSPGTSGAYNEQFF. The CDR3 DNA follows: TGTGCCAGCAGCCCCGGGACTAGCGGGGCGTACAATGAGCAGTTCTTC. Variable domain in full (rest from reference TRBV11-3 and TRBJ2-1): EAGVVQSPRYKIIEKKQPVAFWCNPISGHNTLYWYLQNLGQGPELLIRYENEEAVDDSQLPKDRFSAERLKGVDSTLKIQPAELGDSAVYLCASSPGTSGAYNEQFFGPGTRLTVL.